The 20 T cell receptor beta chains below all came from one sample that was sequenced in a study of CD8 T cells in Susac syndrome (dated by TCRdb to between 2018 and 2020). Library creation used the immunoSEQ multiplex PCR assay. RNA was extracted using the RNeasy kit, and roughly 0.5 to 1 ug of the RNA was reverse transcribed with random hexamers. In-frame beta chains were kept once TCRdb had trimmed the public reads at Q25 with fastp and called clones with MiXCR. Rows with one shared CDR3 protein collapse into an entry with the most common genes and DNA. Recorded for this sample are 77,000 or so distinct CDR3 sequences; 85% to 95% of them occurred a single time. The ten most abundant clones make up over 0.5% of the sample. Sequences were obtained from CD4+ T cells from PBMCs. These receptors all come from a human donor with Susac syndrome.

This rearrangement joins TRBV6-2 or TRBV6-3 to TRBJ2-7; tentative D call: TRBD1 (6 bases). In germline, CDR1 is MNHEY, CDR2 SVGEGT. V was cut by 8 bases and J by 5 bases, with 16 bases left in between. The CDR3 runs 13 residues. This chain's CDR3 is CASQRSGANEQYF. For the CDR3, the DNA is TGTGCCAGCCAGCGGTCAGGGGCCAACGAGCAGTACTTC.

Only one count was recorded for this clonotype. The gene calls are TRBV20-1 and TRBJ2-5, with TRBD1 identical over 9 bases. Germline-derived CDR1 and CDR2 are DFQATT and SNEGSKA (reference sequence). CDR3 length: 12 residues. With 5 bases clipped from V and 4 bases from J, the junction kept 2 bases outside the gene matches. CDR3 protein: CSALTGGETQYF. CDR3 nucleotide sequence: TGCAGTGCTCTGACAGGGGGAGAGACCCAGTACTTC.

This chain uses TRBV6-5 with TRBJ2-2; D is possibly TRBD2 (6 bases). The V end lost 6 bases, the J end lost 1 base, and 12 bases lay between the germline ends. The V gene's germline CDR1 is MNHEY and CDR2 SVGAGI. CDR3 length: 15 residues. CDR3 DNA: TGTGCCAGCAGCCTGGACTACCAGAACACCGGGGAGCTGTTTTTT. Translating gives CASSLDYQNTGELFF.

The CDR3 bases are TGTGCCAGCAGCTCAGGGGGATCCGGGGATACGCAGTATTTT. It codes for CASSSGGSGDTQYF. The chain employs TRBV11-2 and TRBJ2-3, with 7 bases identical to TRBD1. CDR1 SGHAT and CDR2 FQNNGV come from the germline V gene. J lost 6 bases, V lost 4 bases, and 7 bases had no gene match. There are 14 residues in the CDR3. Full variable domain (remainder filled in from reference TRBV11-2 and TRBJ2-3): EAGVAQSPRYKIIEKRQSVAFWCNPISGHATLYWYQQILGQGPKLLIQFQNNGVVDDSQLPKDRFSAERLKGVDSTLKIQPAKLEDSAVYLCASSSGGSGDTQYFGPGTRLTVL.

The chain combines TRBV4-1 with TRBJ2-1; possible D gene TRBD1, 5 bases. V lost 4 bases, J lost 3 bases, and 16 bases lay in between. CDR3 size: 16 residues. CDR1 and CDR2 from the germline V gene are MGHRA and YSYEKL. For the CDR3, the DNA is TGCGCCAGCAGCCCCTCCTCGACAGCTTACTACAATGAGCAGTTCTTC. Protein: CASSPSSTAYYNEQFF.

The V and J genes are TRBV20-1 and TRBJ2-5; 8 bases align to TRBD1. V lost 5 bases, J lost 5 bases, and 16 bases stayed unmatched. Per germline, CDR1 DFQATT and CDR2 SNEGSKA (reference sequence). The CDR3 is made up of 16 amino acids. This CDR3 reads CSAGPEDRDLTETQYF. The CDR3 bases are TGCAGTGCTGGTCCAGAGGACAGGGACCTCACGGAGACCCAGTACTTC.

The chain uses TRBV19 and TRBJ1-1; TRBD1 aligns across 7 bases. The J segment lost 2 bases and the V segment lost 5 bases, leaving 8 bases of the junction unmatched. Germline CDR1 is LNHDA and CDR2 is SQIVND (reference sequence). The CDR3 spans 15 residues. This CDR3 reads CASSGPGQPNTEAFF. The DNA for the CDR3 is TGTGCCAGTAGTGGCCCGGGACAGCCCAACACTGAAGCTTTCTTT.

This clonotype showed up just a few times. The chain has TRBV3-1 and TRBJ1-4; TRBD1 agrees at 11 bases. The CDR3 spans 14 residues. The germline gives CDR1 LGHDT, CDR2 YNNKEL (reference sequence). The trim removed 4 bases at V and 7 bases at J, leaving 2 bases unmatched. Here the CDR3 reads CASSPGQGGEKLFF. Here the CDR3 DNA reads TGTGCCAGCAGCCCGGGACAGGGGGGTGAAAAACTGTTTTTT.

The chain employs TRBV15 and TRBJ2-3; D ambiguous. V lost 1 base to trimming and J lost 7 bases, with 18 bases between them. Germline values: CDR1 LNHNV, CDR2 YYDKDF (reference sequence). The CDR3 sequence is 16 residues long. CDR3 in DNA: TGTGCCACCAGCAGAGTTGTCTTCGATGTTACTAATACGCAGTATTTT. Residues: CATSRVVFDVTNTQYF.

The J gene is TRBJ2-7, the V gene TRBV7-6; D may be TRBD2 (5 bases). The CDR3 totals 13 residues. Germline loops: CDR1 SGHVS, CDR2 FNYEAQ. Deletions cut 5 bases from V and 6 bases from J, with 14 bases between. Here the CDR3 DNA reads TGTGCCAGCAGCCTACAAACTAGTGGCGAGCAGTACTTC. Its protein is CASSLQTSGEQYF.

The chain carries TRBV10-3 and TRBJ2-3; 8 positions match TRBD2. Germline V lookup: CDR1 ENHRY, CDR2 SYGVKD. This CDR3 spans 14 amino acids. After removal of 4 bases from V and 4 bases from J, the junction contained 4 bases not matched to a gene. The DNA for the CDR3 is TGTGCCATCAGTGCCGGGGGGGGCGCAGATACGCAGTATTTT. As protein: CAISAGGGADTQYF.

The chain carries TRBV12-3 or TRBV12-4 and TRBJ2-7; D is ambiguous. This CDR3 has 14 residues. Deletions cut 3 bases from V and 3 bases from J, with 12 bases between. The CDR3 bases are TGTGCCAGCAGTTTGACCGTAGTCGGCTACGAGCAGTACTTC. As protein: CASSLTVVGYEQYF.

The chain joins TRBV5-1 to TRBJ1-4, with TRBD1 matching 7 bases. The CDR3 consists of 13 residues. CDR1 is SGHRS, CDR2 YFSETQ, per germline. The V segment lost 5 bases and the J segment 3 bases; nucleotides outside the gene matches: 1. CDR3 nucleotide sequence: TGCGCCAGCAGGGACAGGCCTAATGAAAAACTGTTTTTT. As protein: CASRDRPNEKLFF.

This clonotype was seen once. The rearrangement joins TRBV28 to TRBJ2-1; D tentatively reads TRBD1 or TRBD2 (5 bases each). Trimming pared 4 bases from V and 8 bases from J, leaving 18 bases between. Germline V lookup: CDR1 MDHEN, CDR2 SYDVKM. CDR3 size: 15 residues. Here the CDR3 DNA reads TGTGCCAGCAGTTCCCCGGGACCCCCAAAGGATGAGCAGTTCTTC. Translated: CASSSPGPPKDEQFF.

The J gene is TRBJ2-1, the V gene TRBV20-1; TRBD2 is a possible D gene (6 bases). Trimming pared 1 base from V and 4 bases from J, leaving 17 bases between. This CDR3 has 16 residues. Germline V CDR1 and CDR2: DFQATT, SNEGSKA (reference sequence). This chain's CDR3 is CSARAPTSRLYNEQFF. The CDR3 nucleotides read TGCAGTGCTAGAGCGCCGACTAGTCGTCTTTACAATGAGCAGTTCTTC.

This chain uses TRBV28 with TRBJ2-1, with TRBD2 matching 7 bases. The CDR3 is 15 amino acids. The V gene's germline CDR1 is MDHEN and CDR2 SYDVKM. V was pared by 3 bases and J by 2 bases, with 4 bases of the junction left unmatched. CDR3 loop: CASSFASGPYNEQFF. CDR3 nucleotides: TGTGCCAGCAGTTTCGCTAGCGGTCCCTACAATGAGCAGTTCTTC.

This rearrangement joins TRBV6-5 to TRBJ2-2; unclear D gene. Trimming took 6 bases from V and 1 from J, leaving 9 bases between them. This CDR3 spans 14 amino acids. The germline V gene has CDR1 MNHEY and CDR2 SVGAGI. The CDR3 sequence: CASRPPGNTGELFF. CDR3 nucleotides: TGTGCCAGCAGACCGCCAGGGAACACCGGGGAGCTGTTTTTT.

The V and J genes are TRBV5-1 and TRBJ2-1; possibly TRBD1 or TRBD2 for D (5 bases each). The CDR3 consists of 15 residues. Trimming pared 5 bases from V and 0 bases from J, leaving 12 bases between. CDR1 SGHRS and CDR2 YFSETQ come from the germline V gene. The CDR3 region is CASRMGTASYNEQFF. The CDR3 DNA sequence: TGCGCCAGCAGAATGGGGACCGCCTCCTACAATGAGCAGTTCTTC.

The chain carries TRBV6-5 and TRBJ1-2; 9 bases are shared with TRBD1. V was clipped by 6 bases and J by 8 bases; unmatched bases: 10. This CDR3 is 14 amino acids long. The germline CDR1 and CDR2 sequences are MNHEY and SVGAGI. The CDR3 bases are TGTGCCAGCAGGGCCAGGGGACAGGGAAACGGCTACACCTTC. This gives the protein CASRARGQGNGYTF.

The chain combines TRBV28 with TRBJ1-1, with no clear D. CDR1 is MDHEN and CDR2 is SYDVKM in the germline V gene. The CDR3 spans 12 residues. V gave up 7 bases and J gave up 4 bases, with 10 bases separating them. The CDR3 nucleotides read TGTGCCAGCATGGCAATGGGCACTGAAGCTTTCTTT. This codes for CASMAMGTEAFF.